This TCR beta chain was found in a study of blood T cell repertoires in COVID-19. Across the whole study: Whether acute or convalescent, the COVID-19 samples came from the United States, Italy and Spain. PBMCs, B-cell-depleted T cells, or T cells were the source of the cDNA or gDNA that made up the material.

Germline CDR1 GTSNPN, CDR2 SVGIG (reference sequence). The CDR3 is 15 amino acids. V was clipped by 0 bases and J by 3 bases; unmatched bases: 3. Original processing notes: Reference gene primer amplification gave estimated nucleated cell counts. The table came from immunoSEQ multiplex PCR; TCRdb's copy has only in-frame clones and leaves some out. That table supplies the V and J calls and clone size; D and trimming were determined from the DNA. The sample has about 210,000 clones, around nine tenths seen once. This chain joins TRBV30 and TRBJ1-5, with 9 bases aligning to TRBD1. Material for sequencing was peripheral blood. This sequence originates from a man aged 35 to 55 with acute or convalescent COVID-19. CDR3 nucleotide sequence: TGTGCCTGGAGTGTAGGGACAGGGACCAATCAGCCCCAGCATTTT. Its translation: CAWSVGTGTNQPQHF.